These 13 T cell receptor beta chains came from one sample sequenced in a study of blood T cell repertoires in COVID-19. TCRdb keeps only in-frame clones here, not all; method: immunoSEQ multiplex PCR. In the table there are a few hundred thousand clones, 80% to 90% of which are singletons. The sequencing sample was made of peripheral blood. All receptors come from a man aged 35 to 55 with acute or convalescent COVID-19.

The chain recombines TRBV5-4 with TRBJ2-7; TRBD1 might be the D (6 bases). This CDR3 region has 14 residues. Germline lookup yields CDR1 SGHNT and CDR2 YYREEE (reference sequence). The germline V and J ends were trimmed by 3 bases and 0 bases, with 10 bases remaining between them. The CDR3 is CASSSRGYSYEQYF. In DNA form, the CDR3 reads TGTGCCAGCAGCTCCAGGGGTTACTCCTACGAGCAGTACTTC.

The chain links TRBV5-4 to TRBJ2-2; 12 nucleotides align to TRBD2. Trimming took 0 bases from V and 6 from J; bases not matched to a gene: 3. Germline V CDR1 and CDR2: SGHNT, YYREEE (reference sequence). The CDR3 extends over 16 amino acids. In DNA, the CDR3 is TGTGCCAGCAGCTTGGGACTAGCGGGAGCCGCCGGGGAGCTGTTTTTT. It specifies CASSLGLAGAAGELFF.

V and J are TRBV28 and TRBJ1-3; tentative D call: TRBD1 (5 bases). The CDR3 is 14 amino acids. From germline, CDR1 is MDHEN and CDR2 SYDVKM. V gave up 6 bases and J gave up 4 bases, with 13 bases separating them. The CDR3 spells CASSLTGLGNTIYF. In DNA form, the CDR3 reads TGTGCCAGCAGCCTCACAGGTCTGGGAAACACCATATATTTT.

This clone was observed a few times. V gene TRBV2 combines with J gene TRBJ2-5; a weak D match, TRBD1 (5 bases). Germline V gene sequence: CDR1 SNHLY, CDR2 FYNNEI. CDR3 length: 14 amino acids. V lost 7 bases to trimming and J lost 7 bases, with 19 bases between them. The CDR3 reads CASTALRGPGTQYF. The CDR3 nucleotides read TGTGCCAGCACTGCCCTAAGGGGTCCTGGGACCCAGTACTTC. The whole variable domain, remainder taken from reference TRBV2 and TRBJ2-5, is EPEVTQTPSHQVTQMGQEVILRCVPISNHLYFYWYRQILGQKVEFLVSFYNNEISEKSEIFDDQFSVERPDGSNFTLKIRSTKLEDSAMYFCASTALRGPGTQYFGPGTRLLVL.

This clone was detected once. The chain links TRBV19 to TRBJ2-3, with 7 bases aligning to TRBD1. J lost 3 bases, V lost 3 bases, and 24 bases had no gene match. From germline, CDR1 is LNHDA and CDR2 SQIVND (reference sequence). The CDR3 spans 21 residues. CDR3 DNA: TGTGCCAGTAGTATTTTATTTCGTCTTTTCGGCCCGGGACAGAAAACAGATACGCAGTATTTT. Residues: CASSILFRLFGPGQKTDTQYF.

The genes are TRBV9 and TRBJ2-2; tentatively, D is TRBD2 (6 bases). Trimming left V 1 base short and J 2 bases short, with 12 bases between. The CDR3 is 16 residues long. Germline V gene lookup returns CDR1 SGDLS and CDR2 YYNGEE. This CDR3 reads CASSVMWDSNTGELFF. In DNA form, the CDR3 reads TGTGCCAGCAGCGTAATGTGGGACTCTAACACCGGGGAGCTGTTTTTT.

CDR3 nucleotide sequence: TGTGCCAGCCGAACAGGACTATCTAACTATGGCTACACCTTC. Translated: CASRTGLSNYGYTF. This chain links TRBV27 with TRBJ1-2; a weak D match, TRBD1 (5 bases). Trimming took 8 bases from V and 0 from J, leaving 13 bases between them. Germline V gives CDR1 MNHEY, CDR2 SMNVEV (reference sequence). This CDR3 region has 14 residues.

The rearrangement joins TRBV2 to TRBJ1-2; D is unclear. The V end was cut by 7 bases, the J end by 4 bases, with 16 bases between. This CDR3 is built from 14 residues. Per germline, CDR1 SNHLY and CDR2 FYNNEI. In nucleotides, the CDR3 is TGTGCCAGCATATTCAGACTACGGGGCTATGGCTACACCTTC. Its protein product is CASIFRLRGYGYTF.

V and J are TRBV5-1 and TRBJ2-7; D not certain. The CDR3 length is 13 residues. The germline V gene encodes CDR1 SGHRS and CDR2 YFSETQ. V lost 0 bases and J 3 bases, leaving 7 bases between the germline ends. The CDR3: CASSLDGYYEQYF. The CDR3 DNA reads TGCGCCAGCAGCTTGGACGGTTACTACGAGCAGTACTTC.

This sequence joins TRBV7-9 and TRBJ1-2; D possibly corresponds to TRBD1 (5 bases). V was pared by 7 bases and J by 6 bases, with 12 bases between. Germline V gene sequence: CDR1 SEHNR, CDR2 FQNEAQ (reference sequence). This CDR3 contains 12 residues. This CDR3 is CASNKGGDGYTF. CDR3 bases: TGTGCCAGCAACAAGGGAGGGGATGGCTACACCTTC.

V is TRBV20-1 and J is TRBJ1-5, with D unresolved. V lost 4 bases and J 2 bases, leaving 6 bases between the germline ends. The CDR3 spans 12 residues. Germline V gene sequence: CDR1 DFQATT, CDR2 SNEGSKA (reference sequence). CDR3 loop: CSANDGNQPQHF. The CDR3, as DNA: TGCAGTGCTAATGACGGCAATCAGCCCCAGCATTTT.

V is TRBV11-2 and J is TRBJ1-2, with D maybe TRBD1 (6 bases). The CDR3 consists of 15 residues. Germline assignment: CDR1 SGHAT and CDR2 FQNNGV. Trimming took 5 bases from V and 0 from J, leaving 13 bases between them. The CDR3 loop reads CASSPRGGANYGYTF. The CDR3 DNA sequence: TGTGCCAGCAGCCCGAGGGGGGGGGCTAACTATGGCTACACCTTC.

The rearrangement links TRBV25-1 to TRBJ1-4; D gene unclear. V shed 3 bases and J shed 5 bases, with 22 bases lying between them. This CDR3 comprises 18 residues. Germline V gene sequence: CDR1 MGHDK, CDR2 SYGVNS. CDR3 nucleotide sequence: TGTGCCAGCAGTGAGGACTCCACAGAAGCCGGGAGAAATGAAAAACTGTTTTTT. Translated, it gives CASSEDSTEAGRNEKLFF. The variable domain in full, completed from reference TRBV25-1 and TRBJ1-4, reads EADIYQTPRYLVIGTGKKITLECSQTMGHDKMYWYQQDPGMELHLIHYSYGVNSTEKGDLSSESTVSRIRTEHFPLTLESARPSHTSQYLCASSEDSTEAGRNEKLFFGSGTQLSVL.